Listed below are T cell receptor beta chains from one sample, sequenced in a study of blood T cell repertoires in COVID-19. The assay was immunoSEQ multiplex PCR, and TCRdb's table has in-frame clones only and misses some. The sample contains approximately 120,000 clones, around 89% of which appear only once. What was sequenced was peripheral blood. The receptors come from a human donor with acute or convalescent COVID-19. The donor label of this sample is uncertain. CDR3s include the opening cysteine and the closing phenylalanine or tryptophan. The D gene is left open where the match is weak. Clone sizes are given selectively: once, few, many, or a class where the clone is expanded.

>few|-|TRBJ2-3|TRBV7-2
CASSLLGGGVTDTQYF
TGTGCCAGCAGCTTATTGGGAGGTGGGGTCACAGATACGCAGTATTTT
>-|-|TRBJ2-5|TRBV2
CASSDPAGETQYF
TGTGCCAGCAGTGACCCAGCCGGGGAGACCCAGTACTTC
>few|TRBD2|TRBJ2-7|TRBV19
CATRRLAGDYEQYF
TGTGCCACCCGGAGACTAGCGGGAGACTACGAGCAGTACTTC
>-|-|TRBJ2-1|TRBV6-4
CASSDSGLAPYNEQFF
TGTGCCAGCAGTGACTCAGGCCTAGCTCCCTACAATGAGCAGTTCTTC
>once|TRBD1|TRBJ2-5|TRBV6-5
CASSSRQGPGEETQYF
TGTGCCAGCAGTTCTCGACAGGGTCCAGGGGAAGAGACCCAGTACTTC
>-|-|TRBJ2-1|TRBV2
CASSGGQTYNEQFF
TGTGCCAGCAGCGGCGGACAGACATACAATGAGCAGTTCTTC
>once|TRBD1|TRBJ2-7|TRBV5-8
CASADRDEQYF
TGTGCCAGCGCCGACAGGGACGAGCAGTACTTC
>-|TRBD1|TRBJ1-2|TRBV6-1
CASSEPSGQGFALYGYTF
TGTGCCAGCAGTGAACCGTCGGGACAGGGATTTGCACTATATGGCTACACCTTC
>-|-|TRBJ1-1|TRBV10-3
CAISEGGNTEAFF
TGTGCCATCAGTGAAGGAGGAAACACTGAAGCTTTCTTT
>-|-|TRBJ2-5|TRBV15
CATSRPGGPGQETQYF
TGTGCCACCAGCAGACCTGGAGGGCCGGGGCAAGAGACCCAGTACTTC
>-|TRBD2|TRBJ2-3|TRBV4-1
CASSQGISGWDHTQYF
TGCGCCAGCAGCCAAGGTATTAGCGGGTGGGACCATACGCAGTATTTT
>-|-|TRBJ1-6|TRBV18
CASSEAENSPLHF
TGTGCCAGCTCAGAGGCGGAAAATTCACCCCTCCACTTT
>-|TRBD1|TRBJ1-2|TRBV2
CASPTGTGDHYGYTF
TGTGCCAGCCCTACCGGGACAGGGGACCACTATGGCTACACCTTC
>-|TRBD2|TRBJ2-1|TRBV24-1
CATRPGTSGINEQFF
TGTGCCACGCGTCCGGGGACTAGCGGAATCAATGAGCAGTTCTTC
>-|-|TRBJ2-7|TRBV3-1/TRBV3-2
CASSLMTALMDQGYEQYF
TGTGCCAGCAGCCTGATGACAGCTCTTATGGACCAAGGCTACGAGCAGTACTTC
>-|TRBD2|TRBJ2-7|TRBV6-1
CASSDPPGTSGNLYEQYF
TGTGCCAGCAGTGACCCGCCTGGGACTAGCGGAAATCTCTACGAGCAGTACTTC
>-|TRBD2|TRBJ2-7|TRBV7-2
CASSLFFGGGSYEQYF
TGTGCCAGCAGCTTATTCTTTGGCGGGGGCTCCTACGAGCAGTACTTC
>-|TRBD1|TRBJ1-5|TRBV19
CASSILGRGNQPQHF
TGTGCCAGTAGTATTCTGGGCAGGGGGAATCAGCCCCAGCATTTT
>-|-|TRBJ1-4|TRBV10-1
CASSEEGCTNEKLFF
TGCGCCAGCAGTGAGGAGGGCTGCACTAATGAAAAACTGTTTTTT
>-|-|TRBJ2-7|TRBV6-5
CASSYVGRTYEQYF
TGTGCCAGCAGTTACGTTGGCAGGACCTACGAGCAGTACTTC
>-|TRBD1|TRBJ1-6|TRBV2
CASSVPTGKASPLHF
TGTGCCAGCAGTGTACCGACAGGGAAAGCTTCACCCCTCCACTTT
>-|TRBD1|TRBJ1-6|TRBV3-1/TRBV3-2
CASSQTGDSPLHF
TGTGCCAGCAGCCAAACAGGGGATTCACCCCTCCACTTT
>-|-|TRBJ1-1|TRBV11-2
CASSLAGGTEAFF
TGTGCCAGCAGCTTAGCGGGGGGCACTGAAGCTTTCTTT
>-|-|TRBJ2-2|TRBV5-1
CASSKGVSAGELFF
TGCGCCAGCAGTAAAGGGGTGTCTGCCGGGGAGCTGTTTTTT
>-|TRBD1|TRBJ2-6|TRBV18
CASSWDSVSGANVLTF
TGTGCCAGCTCATGGGACAGTGTCTCTGGGGCCAACGTCCTGACTTTC
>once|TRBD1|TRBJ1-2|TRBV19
CASTKQGGYGYTF
TGTGCCAGTACCAAACAGGGGGGCTATGGCTACACCTTC
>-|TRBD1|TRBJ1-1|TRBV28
CASSQPQGATEAFF
TGTGCCAGCAGTCAGCCACAGGGGGCCACTGAAGCTTTCTTT
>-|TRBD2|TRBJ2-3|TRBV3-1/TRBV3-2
CASSQEGGVYTDTQYF
TGTGCCAGCAGCCAAGAGGGGGGGGTCTACACAGATACGCAGTATTTT
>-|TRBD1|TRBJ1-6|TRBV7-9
CASSRDRINSPLHF
TGTGCCAGCAGCCGGGACAGAATTAATTCACCCCTCCACTTT
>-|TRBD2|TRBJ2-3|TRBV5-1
CASSLQGLDTDTQYF
TGCGCCAGCAGCTTGCAGGGACTAGACACAGATACGCAGTATTTT
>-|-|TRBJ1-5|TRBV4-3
CASSQDLAGISNQPQHF
TGCGCCAGCAGCCAAGATTTGGCAGGGATAAGCAATCAGCCCCAGCATTTT
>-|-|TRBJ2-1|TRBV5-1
CASARDTNEQFF
TGCGCCAGCGCCCGAGATACCAATGAGCAGTTCTTC
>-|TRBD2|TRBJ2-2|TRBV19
CASSRTSGGAFLGGELFF
TGTGCCAGTAGTCGGACTAGCGGGGGGGCCTTTTTGGGCGGGGAGCTGTTTTTT
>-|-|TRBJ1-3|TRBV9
CASSVEPAGNTIYF
TGTGCCAGCAGCGTAGAGCCCGCCGGAAACACCATATATTTT
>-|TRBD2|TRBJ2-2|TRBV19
CASSTLAGGTEKLFF
TGTGCCAGTAGTACCTTAGCGGGAGGGACCGAAAAGCTGTTTTTT
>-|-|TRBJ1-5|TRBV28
CASSFGGYNQPQHF
TGTGCCAGCAGTTTCGGCGGATACAATCAGCCCCAGCATTTT
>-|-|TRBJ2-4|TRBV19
CASTTSWGNIQYF
TGTGCCAGTACCACTAGCTGGGGAAACATTCAGTACTTC
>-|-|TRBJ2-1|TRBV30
CAWSVPSGIGYNEQFF
TGTGCCTGGAGTGTACCGAGCGGCATTGGGTACAATGAGCAGTTCTTC
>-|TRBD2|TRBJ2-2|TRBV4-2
CASSQGTSGSTAGELFF
TGTGCCAGCAGCCAAGGTACTAGCGGGAGTACTGCCGGGGAGCTGTTTTTT
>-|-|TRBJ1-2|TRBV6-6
CASSYSFQNNYGYTF
TGTGCCAGCAGTTACTCGTTCCAGAATAACTATGGCTACACCTTC
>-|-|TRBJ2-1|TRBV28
CASSFDPGANEQFF
TGTGCCAGCAGTTTTGACCCGGGAGCGAATGAGCAGTTCTTC
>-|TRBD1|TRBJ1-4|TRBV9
CASSGTGARSEKLFF
TGTGCCAGCAGCGGGACAGGGGCTCGGAGTGAAAAACTGTTTTTT
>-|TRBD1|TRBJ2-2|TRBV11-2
CASSPGQGLAGELFF
TGTGCCAGCAGCCCGGGACAGGGACTCGCCGGGGAGCTGTTTTTT
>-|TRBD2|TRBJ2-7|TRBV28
CASSPNLAGALSYEQYF
TGTGCCAGCAGTCCGAATTTAGCGGGAGCGCTGTCCTACGAGCAGTACTTC
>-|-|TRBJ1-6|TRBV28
CASSLITAKNNSPLHF
TGTGCCAGCAGTCTCATAACAGCAAAAAATAATTCACCCCTCCACTTT
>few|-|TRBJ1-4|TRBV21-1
CASSIINEKLFF
TGTGCCAGCAGCATAATTAATGAAAAACTGTTTTTT
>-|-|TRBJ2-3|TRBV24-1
CATSDPTATPDTQYF
TGTGCCACCAGTGATCCGACAGCGACCCCGGATACGCAGTATTTT
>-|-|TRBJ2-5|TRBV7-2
CASSLGVEQTQYF
TGTGCCAGCAGCTTAGGGGTGGAGCAGACCCAGTACTTC
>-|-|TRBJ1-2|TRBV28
CASSLQSYGYTF
TGTGCCAGCAGTTTGCAGTCCTATGGCTACACCTTC
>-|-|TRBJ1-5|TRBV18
CASSPGKGANQPQHF
TGTGCCAGCTCACCGGGTAAAGGGGCCAATCAGCCCCAGCATTTT
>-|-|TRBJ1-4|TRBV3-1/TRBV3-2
CASSQDGGKLFF
TGTGCCAGCAGCCAAGATGGAGGAAAACTGTTTTTT
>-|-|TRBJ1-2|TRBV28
CASSLGGYGYTF
TGTGCCAGCAGTTTGGGGGGATATGGCTACACCTTC
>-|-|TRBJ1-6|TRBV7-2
CASSLIRGHGNSPLHF
TGTGCCAGCAGCTTAATAAGGGGACATGGTAATTCACCCCTCCACTTT
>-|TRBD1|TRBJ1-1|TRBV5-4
CASSLNRGVNTEAFF
TGTGCCAGCAGCTTGAACAGGGGCGTGAACACTGAAGCTTTCTTT
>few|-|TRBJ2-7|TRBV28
CASSSVVFTYEQYF
TGTGCCAGCAGTTCCGTAGTTTTCACCTACGAGCAGTACTTC
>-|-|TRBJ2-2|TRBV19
CASTGWTEITGELFF
TGTGCCAGTACGGGGTGGACAGAAATCACCGGGGAGCTGTTTTTT
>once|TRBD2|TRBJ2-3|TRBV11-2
CASSPNYGGSTDTQYF
TGTGCCAGCAGCCCTAACTATGGCGGGAGTACAGATACGCAGTATTTT